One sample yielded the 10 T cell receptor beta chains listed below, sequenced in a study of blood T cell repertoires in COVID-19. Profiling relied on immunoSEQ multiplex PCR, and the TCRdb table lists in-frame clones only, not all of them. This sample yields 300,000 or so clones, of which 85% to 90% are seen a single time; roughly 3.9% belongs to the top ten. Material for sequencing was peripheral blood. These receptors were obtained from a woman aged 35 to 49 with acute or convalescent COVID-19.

The CDR3 protein is CASSLLPDRAYEQYV. Here the CDR3 DNA reads TGTGCCAGCAGCTTGCTCCCTGACAGGGCCTACGAGCAGTACGTC. The chain employs TRBV5-4 and TRBJ2-7; 7 nucleotides agree with TRBD1. This CDR3 is 15 amino acids long. The V segment lost 1 base and the J segment 2 bases; nucleotides outside the gene matches: 6. Germline CDR1 SGHNT, CDR2 YYREEE (reference sequence).

For the CDR3, the DNA is TGCACCAGCAGCCCTACGAAGAACGGGACAGGGTATACAGACTATGGCTACACCTTC. Amino acid sequence: CTSSPTKNGTGYTDYGYTF. The chain employs TRBV1 and TRBJ1-2; the table's D call, TRBD1, was not checked against the DNA. TRBV1 is classified as a pseudogene. The CDR3 spans 19 residues.

CDR3 in amino acids: CASSLKVTTGESPLHF. Here the CDR3 DNA reads TGCGCCAGCAGCCTAAAAGTCACGACAGGAGAATCACCCCTCCACTTT. The chain joins TRBV4-1 to TRBJ1-6, with a weak D call TRBD1 (6 bases). CDR3 length equals 16 residues. The germline V gene has CDR1 MGHRA and CDR2 YSYEKL. With 4 bases removed from V and 10 bases from J, the gap between germline ends came to 20 bases.

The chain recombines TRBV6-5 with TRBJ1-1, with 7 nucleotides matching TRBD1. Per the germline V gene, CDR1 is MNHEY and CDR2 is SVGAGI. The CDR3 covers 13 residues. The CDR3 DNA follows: TGTGGTCTGACAGGGAACGTGAACACTGAAGCTTTCTTT. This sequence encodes CGLTGNVNTEAFF.

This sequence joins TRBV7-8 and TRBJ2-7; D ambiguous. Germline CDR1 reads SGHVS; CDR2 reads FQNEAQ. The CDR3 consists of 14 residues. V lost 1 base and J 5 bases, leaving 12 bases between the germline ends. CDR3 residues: CASSLGGHNNEQYV. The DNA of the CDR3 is TGTGCCAGCAGCTTAGGAGGTCATAATAACGAGCAGTACGTC.

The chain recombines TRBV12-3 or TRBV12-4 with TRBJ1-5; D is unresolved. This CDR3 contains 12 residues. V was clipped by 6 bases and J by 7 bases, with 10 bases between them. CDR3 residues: CASSWPRQPQHF. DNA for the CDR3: TGTGCCAGCAGCTGGCCACGCCAGCCCCAGCATTTT.

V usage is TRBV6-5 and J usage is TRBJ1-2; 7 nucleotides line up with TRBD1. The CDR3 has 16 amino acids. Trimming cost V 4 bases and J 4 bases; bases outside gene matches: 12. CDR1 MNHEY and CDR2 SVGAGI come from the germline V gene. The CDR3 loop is CASSSHPRTGRYGYTF. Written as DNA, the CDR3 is TGTGCCAGCAGTTCCCACCCTCGGACAGGTCGCTATGGCTACACCTTC.

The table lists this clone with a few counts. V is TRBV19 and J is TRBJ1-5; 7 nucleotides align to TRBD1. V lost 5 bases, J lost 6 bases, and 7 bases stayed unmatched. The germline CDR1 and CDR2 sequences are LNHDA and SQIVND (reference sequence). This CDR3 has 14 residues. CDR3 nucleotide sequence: TGTGCCAGTAGTGGGAGACAGGGAAGTCAGCCCCAGCATTTT. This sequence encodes CASSGRQGSQPQHF.

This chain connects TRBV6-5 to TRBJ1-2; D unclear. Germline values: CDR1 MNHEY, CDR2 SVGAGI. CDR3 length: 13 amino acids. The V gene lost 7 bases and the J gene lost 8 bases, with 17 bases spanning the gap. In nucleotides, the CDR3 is TGTGCCAGCATTTTCGGATGGGGAGAAGGCTACACCTTC. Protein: CASIFGWGEGYTF.

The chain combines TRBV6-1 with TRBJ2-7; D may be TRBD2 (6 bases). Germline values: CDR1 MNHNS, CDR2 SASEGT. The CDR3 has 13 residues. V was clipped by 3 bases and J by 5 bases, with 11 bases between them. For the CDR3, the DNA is TGTGCCAGCAGTGAGTTTGGAGGGCACGAGCAGTACGTC. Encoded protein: CASSEFGGHEQYV.